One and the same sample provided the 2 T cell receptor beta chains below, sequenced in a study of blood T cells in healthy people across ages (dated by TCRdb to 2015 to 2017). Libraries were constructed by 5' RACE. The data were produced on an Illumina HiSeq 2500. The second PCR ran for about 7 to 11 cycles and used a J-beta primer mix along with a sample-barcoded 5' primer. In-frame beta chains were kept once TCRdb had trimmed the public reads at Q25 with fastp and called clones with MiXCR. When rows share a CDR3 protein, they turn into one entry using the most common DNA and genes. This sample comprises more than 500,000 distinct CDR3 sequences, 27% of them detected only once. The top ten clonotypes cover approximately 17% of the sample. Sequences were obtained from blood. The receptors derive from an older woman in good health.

For the CDR3, the DNA is TGCAGTGCTAGAGGGGGTGGAGGGGGCCGGGAGCAGTTCTTC. Its protein product is CSARGGGGGREQFF. The chain joins TRBV20-1 to TRBJ2-1, with D tentatively TRBD1 (7 bases). V lost 1 base and J 10 bases, leaving 17 bases between the germline ends. The CDR3 totals 14 residues. Germline CDR1 and CDR2: DFQATT and SNEGSKA (reference sequence).

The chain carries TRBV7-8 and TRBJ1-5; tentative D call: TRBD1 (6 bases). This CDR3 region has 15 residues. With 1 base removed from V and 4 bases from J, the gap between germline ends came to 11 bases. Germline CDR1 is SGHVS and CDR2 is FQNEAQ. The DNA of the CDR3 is TGTGCCAGCAGCTTAGGACAGGCCCAAAATCAGCCCCAGCATTTT. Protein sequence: CASSLGQAQNQPQHF.